Below, one T cell receptor (beta chain) is given with its context. As yet, its antigen is unknown. Only in-frame clones appear in the TCRdb table, and some are missing; sequencing was by immunoSEQ multiplex PCR. The table has about 42,000 clones, more than 70% seen once. This sample is drawn from a study of T cell responses to AZD1222 COVID-19 vaccine. Broader study findings: The study found Spike-specific TCR breadth and depth rose after two AZD1222 doses. Nearly half of spike-specific TCRs reportedly target variant regions that are unmutated in the B.1.351 and B.1.1.7 variants. Clonal diversity was possibly underestimated, and white British individuals and females predominated among donors.

Germline V gene data show CDR1 as GTSNPN and CDR2 as SVGIG (reference sequence). This CDR3 is built from 14 residues. The ends were cut back, 4 bases at V and 1 base at J, with 11 bases in the middle. The source material was peripheral blood, sampled 28 days after the second AZD1222 dose. J is TRBJ1-5 and V is TRBV30, with D maybe TRBD1 (6 bases). This TCR came from an adult who received the AZD1222 COVID-19 vaccine. DNA for the CDR3: TGTGCCTGGAACCTACAGGGAAGCAATCAGCCCCAGCATTTT. Translation gives CAWNLQGSNQPQHF.